Below are 25 T cell receptor beta chains sequenced from a single sample in a study of kidney transplant recipient with SARS-CoV-2 infection. Via MiXCR, TCRdb re-called the reads, giving one row per CDR3 protein. The table shows roughly 250,000 distinct CDR3 sequences, with more than 25% occurring only once. Material: a blood sample, obtained at baseline and on roughly day 120 from a kidney transplant recipient. The receptors were gathered from a young adult male patient who had COVID-19 and was a kidney transplant recipient. The graft donor may have contributed some T cells.

This clonotype was recorded at least ten times. The genes are TRBV5-8 and TRBJ2-1; tentative D call: TRBD1 (6 bases). The CDR3 has 16 amino acids. Germline V lookup: CDR1 SGHTS, CDR2 YDEGEE. V lost 4 bases, J lost 1 base, and 15 bases lay in between. The DNA for the CDR3 is TGTGCCAGCAGCGCGTCGACAGGCTTTTCCTACAATGAGCAGTTCTTC. As protein: CASSASTGFSYNEQFF. The full variable domain, completed using reference TRBV5-8 and TRBJ2-1, is EAGVTQSPTHLIKTRGQQATLRCSPISGHTSVYWYQQALGLGLQFLLWYDEGEERNRGNFPPRFSGRQFPNYSSELNVNALELEDSALYLCASSASTGFSYNEQFFGPGTRLTVL.

Points on this clonotype: A much larger clone differs by one base, so this may be a read error. V gene TRBV27 combines with J gene TRBJ2-7; 13 nucleotides agree with TRBD2. CDR1 is MNHEY, CDR2 SMNVEV, per germline (reference sequence). There are 18 residues in the CDR3. The ends lost 3 bases at V and 6 bases at J; junction bases unmatched: 14. The CDR3 is CASSFALAGGKRTSEQYF. CDR3 in DNA: TGTGCCAGCAGTTTTGCACTAGCGGGAGGGAAAAGAACGAGCGAGCAGTACTTC.

The table lists this clonotype with a few counts. This chain connects TRBV27 to TRBJ2-5; tentatively, D is TRBD1 (6 bases). CDR1 is MNHEY, CDR2 SMNVEV, per germline (reference sequence). Trimming cost V 6 bases and J 5 bases, with 10 bases left between them. CDR3 size: 12 residues. This CDR3 is CASSSGVETQYF. CDR3 nucleotide sequence: TGTGCCAGCAGCTCAGGGGTTGAGACCCAGTACTTC.

On this clonotype: A much larger clone lies one base from this, so it may be a read error. The J gene is TRBJ2-3, the V gene TRBV10-2; 9 nucleotides align to TRBD2. CDR3 length: 15 amino acids. In germline, CDR1 is WSHSY, CDR2 SAAADI. In DNA, the CDR3 is TGCGCCAGCCACGAGACTAGCGGCCCCACAGATACGCAGTGTTTT. Protein product: CASHETSGPTDTQCF.

This clonotype was detected many times. V is TRBV20-1 and J is TRBJ1-2, with no clear D. V was cut by 5 bases and J by 4 bases, with 23 bases left in between. The CDR3 runs to 16 residues. Germline assignment: CDR1 DFQATT and CDR2 SNEGSKA (reference sequence). This CDR3 reads CSARKSLFRKTYGYTF. In DNA form, the CDR3 reads TGCAGTGCTCGAAAGTCGCTGTTTCGAAAGACCTATGGCTACACCTTC.

A remark on this clonotype: With only one base between it and a far larger clone, this is likely a read error. This sequence joins TRBV12-3 or TRBV12-4 and TRBJ1-4; D is undetermined. This CDR3 spans 11 amino acids. V lost 6 bases and J lost 10, with 9 bases in between. The CDR3: CASSWGGKLFF. In DNA, the CDR3 is TGTGCCAGCAGCTGGGGTGGAAAACTGTTTTTT.

This clonotype was found many times. The chain combines TRBV7-6 with TRBJ2-1; D call uncertain. Germline V gene data show CDR1 as SGHVS and CDR2 as FNYEAQ. Trimming left V 0 bases short and J 0 bases short, with 6 bases between. The CDR3 has 15 residues. As DNA, the CDR3 is TGTGCCAGCAGCTTAGCGCGCCGCTCCTACAATGAGCAGTTCTTC. It encodes CASSLARRSYNEQFF.

This clonotype was found once. No conserved phenylalanine or tryptophan is present at the end of the CDR3, so a read error is the likely explanation. This rearrangement joins TRBV7-2 to TRBJ1-2; D is uncertain. The ends were cut back, 5 bases at V and 4 bases at J, with 23 bases in the middle. Looked up from germline, CDR1 is SGHTA and CDR2 is FQGNSA. CDR3 size: 17 residues. The CDR3 DNA sequence: TGTGCCAGCAGCGGATCTGGCAGAGACGGAAAGACCTATGGCTACACCTTA. It encodes CASSGSGRDGKTYGYTL.

The gene calls are TRBV12-3 or TRBV12-4 and TRBJ1-1; 9 bases line up with TRBD1. V trimming: 6 bases; J trimming: 4 bases; junction bases outside the gene matches: 9. The CDR3 is 15 amino acids. CDR3 sequence reads: CASSPVQGAGTEAFF. CDR3 sequence (DNA): TGTGCCAGCAGCCCAGTACAGGGGGCTGGCACTGAAGCTTTCTTT.

With regard to this clonotype: This could be a read error, since a much larger clone is one nucleotide away. The chain couples TRBV5-4 to TRBJ1-2; D not certain. Germline CDR1 is SGHNT and CDR2 is YYREEE (reference sequence). The CDR3 length is 16 residues. The V and J ends lost 7 bases and 4 bases respectively, with 23 bases between them. The CDR3 reads CASLNFVPGKTYGYTF. The DNA for the CDR3 is TGTGCCAGCTTAAATTTCGTACCAGGAAAGACCTATGGCTACACCTTC.

This clonotype was counted between two and nine times. The chain couples TRBV7-8 to TRBJ1-2; no clear D gene. Trimming cost V 4 bases and J 4 bases, with 22 bases left between them. The CDR3 contains 17 residues. Looked up from germline, CDR1 is SGHVS and CDR2 is FQNEAQ. The CDR3 nucleotides are TGTGCCAGCAGCTCACAACAGTTTACCCGAAAGACCTATGGCTACACCTTC. Translated: CASSSQQFTRKTYGYTF.

Many counts were recorded for this clonotype. The genes are TRBV5-8 and TRBJ2-7; D unresolved. The V gene lost 5 bases and the J gene lost 0 bases, with 15 bases spanning the gap. Per the germline V gene, CDR1 is SGHTS and CDR2 is YDEGEE. The CDR3 has 15 residues. CDR3 region: CASRAYDTLSYEQYF. The CDR3 DNA reads as TGTGCCAGCAGAGCGTACGACACCCTCTCCTACGAGCAGTACTTC.

This clonotype was recorded many times. The chain links TRBV20-1 to TRBJ1-4, with a possible D match to TRBD1 (5 bases). Per the germline V gene, CDR1 is DFQATT and CDR2 is SNEGSKA (reference sequence). The CDR3 loop spans 16 amino acids. The V and J ends lost 0 bases and 0 bases respectively, with 11 bases between them. The CDR3 reads CSARDFRAATNEKLFF. The CDR3 DNA reads as TGCAGTGCTAGAGATTTCAGGGCGGCAACTAATGAAAAACTGTTTTTT.

This clonotype showed up just a few times. The rearrangement uses TRBV4-1 and TRBJ2-1; no clear D gene. The V gene's germline CDR1 is MGHRA and CDR2 YSYEKL. CDR3 size: 18 residues. V lost 0 bases to trimming and J lost 0 bases, with 15 bases between them. The CDR3 DNA reads TGCGCCAGCAGCCAAGACTCCTCTTGGCAGAGCTCCTACAATGAGCAGTTCTTC. Amino acids: CASSQDSSWQSSYNEQFF.

This clonotype was recorded once. The V and J genes are TRBV19 and TRBJ1-2, with TRBD1 as a possible D gene (5 bases). From germline, CDR1 is LNHDA and CDR2 SQIVND (reference sequence). CDR3 length: 17 amino acids. V lost 5 bases, J lost 4 bases, and 23 bases lay in between. For the CDR3, the DNA is TGTGCCAGTAGTTACGTGTGGACAAATCGAAAGACCTATGGCTACACCTTC. This translates into CASSYVWTNRKTYGYTF.

The V gene is TRBV6-5, the J gene TRBJ2-1; possibly TRBD2 for D (5 bases). The germline gives CDR1 MNHEY, CDR2 SVGAGI. V was pared by 0 bases and J by 5 bases, with 14 bases between. This CDR3 is built from 16 residues. In nucleotides, the CDR3 is TGTGCCAGCAGTTACTCGGTACTAGAAGTACACAATGAGCAGTTCTTC. It specifies CASSYSVLEVHNEQFF.

Points on this clonotype: A much larger clone is a single base away; this may be a read error. The chain couples TRBV28 to TRBJ1-5; a weak D match, TRBD1 (5 bases). This CDR3 contains 14 residues. V lost 7 bases to trimming and J lost 2 bases, with 12 bases between them. The germline CDR1 and CDR2 sequences are MDHEN and SYDVKM. CDR3 bases: TGTGCCAGCAATTTGTGGGGGGGCAATCAGCCCCAGCATTTT. Its translation is CASNLWGGNQPQHF.

This sequence joins TRBV6-2 or TRBV6-3 and TRBJ2-4; TRBD1 might be the D (6 bases). The germline V and J ends were trimmed by 2 bases and 8 bases, with 13 bases remaining between them. This CDR3 has 14 residues. Per germline, CDR1 MNHEY and CDR2 SVGEGT. The CDR3 DNA sequence: TGTGCCAGCAGTTACGGGCAGGGGATTTACATTCAGTACTTC. As protein: CASSYGQGIYIQYF.

Concerning this clonotype: A clone one base away is much larger, so this may be a read error. The chain combines TRBV7-8 with TRBJ1-3; a possible D gene is TRBD1 (6 bases). V was cut by 8 bases and J by 2 bases, with 10 bases left in between. CDR1 is SGHVS, CDR2 FQNEAQ, per germline. The CDR3 has 13 amino acids. CDR3 sequence (DNA): TGTGCCAGCGGGGGGCTTGCTGGAAACACCATATATTTT. Residues: CASGGLAGNTIYF.

At least ten counts were recorded for this clonotype. The chain recombines TRBV29-1 with TRBJ2-7; 13 bases are shared with TRBD2. The CDR3 sequence is 12 residues long. The V gene end was trimmed by 8 bases and the J gene end by 7 bases; junction bases not matched to a gene: 5. Germline-derived CDR1 and CDR2 are SQVTM and ANQGSEA. The CDR3 nucleotides are TGCAGCCAAGGACTAGCGGGAGAGGAGCAGTACTTC. Amino acids: CSQGLAGEEQYF.

Remarks on this clonotype: A read error is possible here, since a much larger clone lies one base away. The CDR3 does not end in the conserved phenylalanine or tryptophan, so this is likely a read error. The CDR3 sequence is CATSRGADFGQYL. DNA for the CDR3: TGTGCCACCAGCAGGGGGGCGGACTTTGGGCAGTACCTC. The rearrangement uses TRBV15 and TRBJ2-7; TRBD1 might be the D (6 bases). The CDR3 spans 13 residues. The V gene's germline CDR1 is LNHNV and CDR2 YYDKDF (reference sequence). With 3 bases removed from V and 9 bases from J, the gap between germline ends came to 15 bases.

This clonotype was detected only once. A read error is possible here, since a much larger clone lies one base away. The V gene is TRBV5-1, the J gene TRBJ2-1; the match to TRBD2 covers 9 bases. Unmatched junction bases numbered 5, after V lost 7 bases and J lost 6 bases. The CDR3 sequence is 13 residues long. The germline CDR1 and CDR2 sequences are SGHRS and YFSETQ. The CDR3: CASEGSGSNEQFF. CDR3 DNA: TGCGCCAGCGAAGGTAGCGGGAGCAATGAGCAGTTCTTC. Combining the CDR3 with reference TRBV5-1 and TRBJ2-1 gives the whole variable domain KAGVTQTPRYLIKTRGQQVTLSCSPISGHRSVSWYQQTPGQGLQFLFEYFSETQRNKGNFPGRFSGRQFSNSRSEMNVSTLELGDSALYLCASEGSGSNEQFFGPGTRLTVL.

This clonotype was detected ten times or more. DNA for the CDR3: TGTGCCAGCAGCCCCTCCCCTGACAGTTTTAGCTCCTACGAGCAGTACTTC. Residues: CASSPSPDSFSSYEQYF. The V gene is TRBV7-6, the J gene TRBJ2-7; tentative D call: TRBD1 (5 bases). V was cut by 5 bases and J by 0 bases, with 20 bases left in between. This CDR3 comprises 17 residues. Germline CDR1 reads SGHVS; CDR2 reads FNYEAQ.

In regard to this clonotype: Being one base from a much bigger clone, this may be a read error. This chain links TRBV12-2 with TRBJ1-2. TRBV12-2 represents a pseudogene. There are 17 residues in the CDR3. CDR3: CASRKSVTPRKAYGYTF. Here the CDR3 DNA reads TGTGCAAGTCGCAAGTCAGTGACTCCACGAAAGGCCTATGGCTACACCTTC.

Comment on this clonotype: Given a much more abundant clone one base away, this may be a read error. This chain links TRBV5-6 with TRBJ1-2; no definite D call. CDR3 size: 16 residues. Germline V CDR1 and CDR2: SGHDT, YYEEEE. The V and J ends lost 7 bases and 7 bases respectively, with 26 bases between them. This CDR3 reads CASQWNNSRKTCGYTF. The DNA of the CDR3 is TGTGCCAGCCAGTGGAACAATAGTCGAAAGACCTGTGGCTACACCTTC.